A selection of T cell receptor beta chains follows, all from one sample in a study of beta chain features in type 1 diabetes. Profiling relied on immunoSEQ multiplex PCR, and the TCRdb table lists in-frame clones only, not all of them. The sample includes about 740,000 clones, 13% of them seen just once. Input material: naive CD4+ T cells from blood. The origin of the receptors is a man aged 18 to 35 with type 1 diabetes. CDR3s leave out the opening cysteine and the closing phenylalanine or tryptophan. Size values are once, few and many counts, or a class for expanded clones, and some rows have none.

>TRBJ2-4|few|TRBV5-6
ASSSPAGVAKNIQY
>TRBJ1-1|.|TRBV29-1
SAGQDTEAF
>TRBJ2-5|few|TRBV4-1
ASSQDISYGETQY
>TRBJ2-7|.|TRBV7-9
ASSLDRGTEQY
>TRBJ1-2|.|TRBV10-3
AISGRAVYGYT
>TRBJ1-6|.|TRBV30
AWSVLRAVPSSYNSPLH
>TRBJ2-3|.|TRBV5-6
ASSRGRSGGLSTDTQY
>TRBJ2-4|.|TRBV15
ATSRDLGSHGIIQY
>TRBJ1-2|.|TRBV29-1
SVALYYGYT
>TRBJ2-5|few|TRBV27
ASSFSGLETQY
>TRBJ2-3|few|TRBV2
ASNRLAGTDTQY
>TRBJ2-7|.|TRBV29-1
SDRQAPSSYEQY
>TRBJ2-7|.|TRBV10-3
AISGDIGYEQY
>TRBJ1-3|.|TRBV29-1
SVAIGERTVNTIY
>TRBJ2-1|.|TRBV30
AWEDRPSDEQF
>TRBJ1-2|.|TRBV6-5
ASSSTGGDYGYT
>TRBJ1-1|few|TRBV7-9
ASSRDRNTEAF
>TRBJ2-5|few|TRBV7-9
ASSFRKPIGGETQY
>TRBJ1-1|.|TRBV9
ASSFRDRNTEAF
>TRBJ2-2|.|TRBV10-2
ASNTRDRSGELF
>TRBJ2-2|.|TRBV30
AWSPYTGELF
>TRBJ1-4|few|TRBV4-1
ASSQYSSGNNEKLF
>TRBJ1-2|.|TRBV6-6
ASSNFGYT
>TRBJ1-2|few|TRBV25-1
ASSDFYGYT
>TRBJ2-5|.|TRBV11-2
ASSLGETQY
>TRBJ2-6|.|TRBV18
ASAQGHSGANVLT